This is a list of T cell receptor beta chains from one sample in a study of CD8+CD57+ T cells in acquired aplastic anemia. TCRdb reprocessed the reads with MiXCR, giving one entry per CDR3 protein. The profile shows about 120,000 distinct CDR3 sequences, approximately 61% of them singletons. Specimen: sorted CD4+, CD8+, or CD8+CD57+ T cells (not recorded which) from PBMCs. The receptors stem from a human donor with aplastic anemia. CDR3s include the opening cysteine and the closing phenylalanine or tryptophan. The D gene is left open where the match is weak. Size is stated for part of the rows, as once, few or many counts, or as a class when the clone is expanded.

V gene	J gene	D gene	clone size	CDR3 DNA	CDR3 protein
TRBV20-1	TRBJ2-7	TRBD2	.	TGCAGTGCTCTTAGCGGGACCTACTCCTACGAGCAGTACTTC	CSALSGTYSYEQYF
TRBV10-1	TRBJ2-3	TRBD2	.	TGCGCCGCCTCGGGACTAGCGGGAGTAACAGTTACAGATACGCAGTATTTT	CAASGLAGVTVTDTQYF
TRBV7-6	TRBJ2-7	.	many	TGTGCCAGCAGCTTAGATGAAGTCTCCTACGAGCAGTACTTC	CASSLDEVSYEQYF
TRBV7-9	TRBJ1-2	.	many	TGTGCCAGCAGCTTCGGGGACGCAGGCGGCTACACCTTC	CASSFGDAGGYTF
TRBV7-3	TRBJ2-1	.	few	TGTGCCAGCAGCTTAGCCGGAAACAATGAGCAGTTCTTC	CASSLAGNNEQFF
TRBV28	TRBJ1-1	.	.	TGTGCCAGCAGTTTAAACAGGGTAACAAACACTGAAGCTTTCTTT	CASSLNRVTNTEAFF
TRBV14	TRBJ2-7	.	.	TGTGCCAGCAGCCCCCGGGACATCATATCCTACGAGCAGTACTTC	CASSPRDIISYEQYF
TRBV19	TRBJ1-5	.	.	TGTGCCAGTACCATCGCGGCGGGAGATGGTCAGCCCCAGCATTTT	CASTIAAGDGQPQHF
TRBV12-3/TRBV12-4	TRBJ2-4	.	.	TGTGCCAGCAGCGGGGCGAAAAACATTCAGTACTTC	CASSGAKNIQYF
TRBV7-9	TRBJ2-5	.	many	TGTGCCAGCAGCTCGCAGGGGACCCAAGAGACCCAGTACTTC	CASSSQGTQETQYF
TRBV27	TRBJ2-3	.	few	TGTGCCAGCTCTCCCAGGACAGATACGCAGTATTTT	CASSPRTDTQYF
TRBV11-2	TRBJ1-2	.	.	TGTGCCAGCAGCCCAATAAAAGGGGGAGGAAATGGCTACACCTTC	CASSPIKGGGNGYTF
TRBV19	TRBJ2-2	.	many	TGTGCCAGTAGTATAGTAGGATCCACCGGGGAGCTGTTTTTT	CASSIVGSTGELFF
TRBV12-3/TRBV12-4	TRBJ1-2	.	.	TGTGCCAGCAGTTTAGCCGATCACTATGGCTACACCTTC	CASSLADHYGYTF
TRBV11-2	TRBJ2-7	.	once	TGTGCCAGCAGCTTAGGGTCAGGGGTCTACGAGCAGTACTTC	CASSLGSGVYEQYF
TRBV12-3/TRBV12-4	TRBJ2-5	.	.	TGTGCCAGCATGCTTCGACGGGCAGCGACCCAGTACTTC	CASMLRRAATQYF
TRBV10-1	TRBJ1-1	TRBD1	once	TGCGCCAGCAGTCCTTCAGACAGGGGTAATGAAGCTTTCTTT	CASSPSDRGNEAFF
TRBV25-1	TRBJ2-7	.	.	TGTGCCAGCAGTGTCACCAGTGGGGGAAGCGAGCAGTACTTC	CASSVTSGGSEQYF
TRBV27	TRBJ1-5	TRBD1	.	TGTGCCAGCAGTTCGCCCTGGGGGCGAGTGGGGACAGATACGCAGCATTTT	CASSSPWGRVGTDTQHF
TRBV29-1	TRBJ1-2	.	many	TGCAGCGTTGGGGGGGGAGGGATTGCCGATAACTATGGCTACACCTTC	CSVGGGGIADNYGYTF
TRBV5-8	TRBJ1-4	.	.	TGTGCCAGCAGCCGGACAGTTCGCGGTGAAAAACTGTTTTTT	CASSRTVRGEKLFF
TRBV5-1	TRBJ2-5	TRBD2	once	TGCGCCACCAACCCCCTAGGGGAGGGCCAAGAGACCCAGTACTTC	CATNPLGEGQETQYF
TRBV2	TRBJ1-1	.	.	TGTGCCAGCAGTTCACGGACAGTGAACACTGAAGCTTTCTTT	CASSSRTVNTEAFF
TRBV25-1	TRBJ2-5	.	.	TGTGCCAGCAGTGAAGGGGGGACGGCCCAAGAGACCCAGTACTTC	CASSEGGTAQETQYF
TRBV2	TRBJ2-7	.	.	TGTGCCAGCAGTACGCAGATACAATACGAGCAGTACTTC	CASSTQIQYEQYF
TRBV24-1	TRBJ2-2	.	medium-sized	TGTGCCACCAGTCTCACGGGGGGCAACACCGGGGAGCTGTTTTTT	CATSLTGGNTGELFF
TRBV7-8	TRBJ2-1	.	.	TGTGCCAGCAGCGAGGCGAGGGACAATGAGCAGTTCTTC	CASSEARDNEQFF
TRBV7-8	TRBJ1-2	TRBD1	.	TGTGCCAGCAGCTTCCGGGACAGTAGAGGCTACACCTTC	CASSFRDSRGYTF
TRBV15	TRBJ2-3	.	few	TGTGCCACCAGCCGGAGCCGGGTACTAAGCACAGATACGCAGTATTTT	CATSRSRVLSTDTQYF
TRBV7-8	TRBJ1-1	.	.	TGTGCCAGCAGCTTTAGTTACACTGAAGCTTTCTTT	CASSFSYTEAFF
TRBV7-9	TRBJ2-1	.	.	TGTGCCAGCAGCTTCGAGGCGGGGGCCAAGTTCTTC	CASSFEAGAKFF
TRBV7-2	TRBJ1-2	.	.	TGTGCCAGCAGCTTAAGGAGCTATGGCTACACCTTC	CASSLRSYGYTF
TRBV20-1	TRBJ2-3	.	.	TGCAGTGCTAGAGATCTGGGCAGGGCGGGCACAGATACGCAGTATTTT	CSARDLGRAGTDTQYF
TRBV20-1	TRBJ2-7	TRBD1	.	TGCAGTGCTAGATTCGCGACAGGGGGCTGGGACGAGCAGTACTTC	CSARFATGGWDEQYF
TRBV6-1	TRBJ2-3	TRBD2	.	TGTGCCAGCAGGGGGGAGCGGGGAACAGATACGCAGTATTTT	CASRGERGTDTQYF
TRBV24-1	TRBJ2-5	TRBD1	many	TGTGCCACCAGTAATCAGGGGGCTGGGGAGACCCAGTACTTC	CATSNQGAGETQYF
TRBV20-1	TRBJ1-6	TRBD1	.	TGCAGTGCTAGTTACAGGGGTGATTCACCGCTCCACTTT	CSASYRGDSPLHF
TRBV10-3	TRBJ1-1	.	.	TGTGCCATCAGTGCATTGAACACTGAAGCTTTCTTT	CAISALNTEAFF
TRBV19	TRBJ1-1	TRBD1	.	TGTGCCAGTAGTAAACAGGGGGCGAGGGCTGAAGCTTTCTTT	CASSKQGARAEAFF
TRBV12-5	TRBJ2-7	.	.	TGTGCTAGTGGCCAGGGTGGTTACTTCGAGCAGTACTTC	CASGQGGYFEQYF
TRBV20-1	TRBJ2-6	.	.	TGCAGTGCGAACCCCCGGGACATCACTGTCTCTGGGGCCAACGTCCTGACTTTC	CSANPRDITVSGANVLTF
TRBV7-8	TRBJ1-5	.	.	TGTGCCAGCAGCTCTAGTGTTTATCAGCCCCAGCATTTT	CASSSSVYQPQHF
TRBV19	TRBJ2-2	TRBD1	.	TGTGCCAGCCGGGACAGGGTCACCGGGGAGCTGTTTTTT	CASRDRVTGELFF
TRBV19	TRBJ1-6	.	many	TGTGCCAGTAGTATCTTGGGGGACTTCTCCTATAATTCACCCCTCCACTTT	CASSILGDFSYNSPLHF